Sequencing of this T cell receptor (beta chain) was carried out in a study of beta chain features in type 1 diabetes. The germline CDR1 and CDR2 sequences are SGHDN and FVKESK. Trimming took 0 bases from V and 7 from J; bases not matched to a gene: 11. The CDR3 covers 17 residues. CD45RO/CCR7/CD25/CD127/CD95/CD27 sorting isolated CD4+ naive, central memory, regulatory and stem cell-like memory cells. This clone was observed a handful of times. Its antigen is unknown. The sequenced template was cDNA made from the entire isolated RNA. This table comes from immunoSEQ multiplex PCR, and its TCRdb copy is limited to in-frame clones, with some not included. The sample carries over 90,000 clones, around 30% recorded once. Study observations and caveats: Whether HLA type affects TCRB rearrangement stayed undetermined in the present work. The study found moderately but significantly shorter TCRB CDR3s in all four CD4+ subsets of Type 1 diabetes patients.

The J gene is TRBJ2-1, the V gene TRBV14; 8 bases map to TRBD1. This receptor was identified in a woman between 18 and 30 years old with type 1 diabetes. The sequencing input was central memory CD4+ T cells from blood. CDR3: CASSQDLGQGAGNEQFF. In nucleotides, the CDR3 is TGTGCCAGCAGCCAAGATCTGGGGCAGGGGGCTGGGAATGAGCAGTTCTTC.